These T cell receptor beta chains were read from a single sample in a study of tumor-infiltrating lymphocytes in localized non-small cell lung cancer. The table came from immunoSEQ multiplex PCR; TCRdb's copy has only in-frame clones and leaves some out. The sample contains approximately 12,000 clones, 82% of which appear only once. Input material: uninvolved lung tissue not adjacent to the tumor. These receptors originate from a human donor with non-small cell lung cancer. Both conserved end residues are part of each CDR3.

v_call cdr3_aa
TRBV29-1 CSVRGRETQYF
TRBV29-1 CSAGGVAQYF
TRBV19 CASSGGTGGTDTQYF
TRBV30 CAWSPGSGGANEQFF
TRBV18 CASSPERDGRGNEQFF
TRBV19 CASSMFGDSNEQFF
TRBV7-2 CASSPSRALSYEQYF
TRBV6-5 CASSFIRNQPQHF
TRBV7-2 CASSLRGSGGYEQYF
TRBV25-1 CASSEGALNEKLFF
TRBV19 CASSIGPAIGGYTF
TRBV4-1 CASSRTEGQGNEQFF
TRBV5-1 CASSYRIGGNEQFF
TRBV5-4 CASSLGQGTQGYTF
TRBV6-6 CASSSRLTGRVEKLFF
TRBV9 CASSVAPRTEAFF
TRBV7-2 CASSLAGVAGGYEQYF
TRBV7-8 CASSQGQGSYEQYF
TRBV14 CASSQGGTLLTDTQYF
TRBV20-1 CSARRAQGAFF
TRBV7-2 CASSGTGNTIYF
TRBV6-1 CATAAGPYNSPLHF
TRBV6-5 CASSYGQGAAFF
TRBV20-1 CSAPDNYGYTF
TRBV11-3 CASSHRGTDTQYF